This is a list of T cell receptor beta chains from one sample in a study of regulatory T cells in long-lasting Graves disease. TCRdb re-derived calls from the multiplex PCR reads in MiXCR, one entry per CDR3 protein. The sample consists of about 300,000 distinct CDR3 sequences, 18% of them appearing once. The starting material was peripheral blood mononuclear cells (PBMCs), obtained at new diagnosis, from a patient treated with antithyroid drugs. The receptor set was obtained from a female donor with Graves disease. Both conserved end residues are part of each CDR3. The order of the fields is D gene, J gene, V gene, clone size, CDR3 DNA, CDR3 protein. A D gene is named only where the DNA matches it firmly. Expanded clones are given a class, and other clones once, few, many or no size at all.

NA	TRBJ2-1	TRBV28	many	TGTGCCAGCAGGTTGACAAAGACTAACAATGAGCAGTTCTTC	CASRLTKTNNEQFF
NA	TRBJ1-1	TRBV9	many	TGTGCCAGCAGCGTAGGAGATTCGGTCGGTGGCTTGAACACTGAAGCTTTCTTT	CASSVGDSVGGLNTEAFF
NA	TRBJ1-4	TRBV28	many	TGTGCCAGCAGTTTTGGGGGGGATTCGGAAAAACTGTTTTTT	CASSFGGDSEKLFF
NA	TRBJ2-7	TRBV28	many	TGTGCCAGTAGTAGTCCGTACGAGCAGTACTTC	CASSSPYEQYF
NA	TRBJ1-1	TRBV5-1	few	TGCGCCAGCAGCTTGGCTTACCGCGGGACTGAAGCTTTCTTT	CASSLAYRGTEAFF
NA	TRBJ2-2	TRBV20-1	few	TGCAGTGCTAGACGAGGGGCGAACACCGGGGAGCTGTTTTTT	CSARRGANTGELFF
NA	TRBJ2-5	TRBV11-2	NA	TGTGCCAGCAGCTTAGTTCCGGGAGAGCAAGGCCAGTACTTC	CASSLVPGEQGQYF
TRBD1	TRBJ1-2	TRBV20-1	many	TGCAGTGCTAGAGGCGCCGATCAGGGGGACCATGGCTACACCTTC	CSARGADQGDHGYTF
NA	TRBJ2-1	TRBV18	many	TGTGCCAGCGCAGCGTCGGCACTAGTAGGCCACAATGAGCAGTTCTTC	CASAASALVGHNEQFF
NA	TRBJ2-4	TRBV20-1	NA	TGCAGTGCTATCGAGGAGTTAGCCAAAAACATTCAGTACTTC	CSAIEELAKNIQYF
NA	TRBJ2-5	TRBV7-6	few	TGTGCCAGCAGCTTAAATGTAGACACTACTAGGGAGACCCAGTACTTC	CASSLNVDTTRETQYF
TRBD2	TRBJ2-7	TRBV18	NA	TGTGCCAGCTCACCGGGACTAGATCTCGAGCAGTACTTC	CASSPGLDLEQYF
NA	TRBJ1-4	TRBV13	many	TGTGCCAGCAGCTTAACGGAGGCTGGCAAACTGTTTTTT	CASSLTEAGKLFF
NA	TRBJ2-5	TRBV20-1	many	TGCAGTGCTAGTACCGCCGGGACATTTCAAGAGACCCAGTACTTC	CSASTAGTFQETQYF
NA	TRBJ2-7	TRBV3-1	many	TGTGCCAGCAGCCCCCTGTTTGGTGGGGGTCCCTACGAGCAGTACTTC	CASSPLFGGGPYEQYF
NA	TRBJ2-1	TRBV2	many	TGTGCCAGCATTTGGTCGGGCAATGAGCAGTTCTTC	CASIWSGNEQFF
TRBD1	TRBJ2-7	TRBV12-5	many	TGTGCTAGTGGTTTGGTAGGACAGGGGAATTACGAGCAGTACTTC	CASGLVGQGNYEQYF
NA	TRBJ2-3	TRBV5-1	many	TGCGCCAGCAGCTTGCAGACCGGGGGGCCAGATACGCAGTATTTT	CASSLQTGGPDTQYF
NA	TRBJ1-1	TRBV10-3	once	TGTGCCATCATTAACAGGGACGAGGACACTGAAGCTTTCTTT	CAIINRDEDTEAFF
NA	TRBJ2-1	TRBV7-9	few	TGTGCCAGCAGCTTAGGTGTAGGGGGGGGGGGGACCTACAATGAGCAGTTCTTC	CASSLGVGGGGTYNEQFF
TRBD2	TRBJ2-1	TRBV3-1	NA	TGTGCCAGCACAAGAGGGACTAGCGGGGGCAATGAGCAGTTCTTC	CASTRGTSGGNEQFF
NA	TRBJ1-2	TRBV10-2	NA	TGCGCCAGCAGTGGATTTGGGGTAGCTAACTATGGCTACACCTTC	CASSGFGVANYGYTF
NA	TRBJ2-7	TRBV18	NA	TGTGGCAGCTCACCTTTAGGAGACGAGCAGTACTTC	CGSSPLGDEQYF
TRBD1	TRBJ1-4	TRBV12-3/TRBV12-4	many	TGTGCCAGCAGACCGGGACAGGCTGAAAAACTGTTTTTT	CASRPGQAEKLFF
NA	TRBJ2-5	TRBV27	NA	TGTGCCAGCAGTTTATCGGGCATCTACCAAGAGACCCAGTACTTC	CASSLSGIYQETQYF
NA	TRBJ1-4	TRBV20-1	many	TGCAGTGCTACAGCCGATCGTCCTCTGACTGGGGCACTGTTTTTT	CSATADRPLTGALFF
NA	TRBJ1-3	TRBV19	NA	TGTGCCAGTAGTATCGGCTTGGCTTCTGGAAACACCATATATTTT	CASSIGLASGNTIYF
NA	TRBJ2-7	TRBV7-2	few	TGTGCCAGCAGCTTAGTAGGCGCGGACCCTACGAAGGAGCAGTACTTC	CASSLVGADPTKEQYF
TRBD2	TRBJ2-3	TRBV13	many	TGTGCCAGCAGCAGCCCGCAGGGACTAGCGGGAGAGTTGGATACGCAGTATTTT	CASSSPQGLAGELDTQYF